One sample yielded the 16 T cell receptor beta chains listed below, sequenced in a study of T cells in narcolepsy. Clones were sequenced by immunoSEQ multiplex PCR, and TCRdb holds only the in-frame ones, with some missing. The sample has under 35,000 clones; less than 90% are singletons. Material for sequencing was memory (CD45RA-) CD4+ T cells from blood. The source of these receptors is a human donor in good health.

The chain has TRBV7-2 and TRBJ1-6, with D maybe TRBD1 (6 bases). With 6 bases removed from V and 6 bases from J, the gap between germline ends came to 21 bases. The CDR3 is made up of 17 amino acids. Germline V lookup: CDR1 SGHTA, CDR2 FQGNSA. The CDR3 sequence: CASSQRPQGGGNSPLHF. DNA for the CDR3: TGTGCCAGCAGTCAACGACCACAGGGCGGAGGTAATTCACCCCTCCACTTT. The whole variable domain, filled in from reference TRBV7-2 and TRBJ1-6, reads GAGVSQSPSNKVTEKGKDVELRCDPISGHTALYWYRQSLGQGLEFLIYFQGNSAPDKSGLPSDRFSAERTGGSVSTLTIQRTQQEDSAVYLCASSQRPQGGGNSPLHFGNGTRLTVT.

The chain joins TRBV4-3 to TRBJ1-1; D remains unclear. The CDR3 contains 14 residues. V was cut by 1 base and J by 0 bases, with 6 bases left in between. Per germline, CDR1 LGHNA and CDR2 YSLEER. The CDR3 here is CASSQAGMNTEAFF. The CDR3, as DNA: TGCGCCAGCAGCCAAGCGGGTATGAACACTGAAGCTTTCTTT.

This chain uses TRBV7-3 with TRBJ2-1; TRBD2 matches 10 bases. The CDR3 loop spans 15 amino acids. Losses at the gene ends were 1 base for V and 4 bases for J; bases not matched to a gene: 1. The V gene's germline CDR1 is SGHTA and CDR2 FQGTGA. CDR3 nucleotides: TGTGCCAGCAGCTTAAGTAGCGGGGGGTACAATGAGCAGTTCTTC. This codes for CASSLSSGGYNEQFF. Combining the CDR3 with reference TRBV7-3 and TRBJ2-1 gives the whole variable domain GAGVSQTPSNKVTEKGKYVELRCDPISGHTALYWYRQSLGQGPEFLIYFQGTGAADDSGLPNDRFFAVRPEGSVSTLKIQRTERGDSAVYLCASSLSSGGYNEQFFGPGTRLTVL.

The chain has TRBV6-5 and TRBJ1-2; no clear D. The CDR3 runs 15 residues. The V gene lost 0 bases and the J gene lost 2 bases, with 10 bases spanning the gap. Germline assignment: CDR1 MNHEY and CDR2 SVGAGI. CDR3 protein: CASSYSRSKNYGYTF. CDR3 bases: TGTGCCAGCAGTTACTCCCGGAGCAAAAACTATGGCTACACCTTC.

The chain uses TRBV28 and TRBJ1-6; D gene ambiguous. V lost 3 bases and J 7 bases, leaving 10 bases between the germline ends. CDR1 is MDHEN and CDR2 is SYDVKM in the germline V gene. The CDR3 loop spans 14 amino acids. The DNA for the CDR3 is TGTGCCAGCAGTTTTCAACAGTCAAATTCACCCCTCCACTTT. Amino acid sequence: CASSFQQSNSPLHF.

V and J are TRBV5-6 and TRBJ2-2; D is perhaps TRBD1 or TRBD2 (5 bases each). Germline loops: CDR1 SGHDT, CDR2 YYEEEE. This CDR3 has 17 residues. Deletions cut 1 base from V and 3 bases from J, with 16 bases between. CDR3: CASSLLNEGRYTGELFF. The CDR3 region has the DNA TGTGCCAGCAGCTTGCTAAACGAGGGGAGATACACCGGGGAGCTGTTTTTT.

The genes are TRBV9 and TRBJ2-1, with TRBD1 as a possible D gene (6 bases). The CDR3 contains 14 residues. V lost 3 bases and J 4 bases, leaving 11 bases between the germline ends. Germline V gives CDR1 SGDLS, CDR2 YYNGEE. The CDR3 sequence is CASSGTDFYNEQFF. For the CDR3, the DNA is TGTGCCAGCAGCGGGACAGACTTTTACAATGAGCAGTTCTTC.

V usage is TRBV7-8 and J usage is TRBJ1-5; no clear D gene. Looked up from germline, CDR1 is SGHVS and CDR2 is FQNEAQ. CDR3 length: 14 amino acids. Trimming shortened V by 6 bases and J by 3 bases, and 12 bases separated the two germline ends. The CDR3 sequence is CASRRSGSNQPQHF. The CDR3 nucleotides read TGTGCCAGCAGGAGGAGTGGTTCCAATCAGCCCCAGCATTTT.

The CDR3 bases are TGTGCCAGCAGCTCCAAGAGCTCCTACGAGCAGTACTTC. This codes for CASSSKSSYEQYF. The rearrangement links TRBV5-4 to TRBJ2-7; no clear D gene. V dropped 3 bases and J dropped 0 bases, with 7 bases sitting between them. The CDR3 extends over 13 amino acids. Germline-derived CDR1 and CDR2 are SGHNT and YYREEE (reference sequence).

V gene TRBV6-6 combines with J gene TRBJ2-3; D is unclear. V lost 0 bases, J lost 4 bases, and 8 bases lay in between. Germline V gene sequence: CDR1 MNHNY, CDR2 SVGAGI (reference sequence). This CDR3 has 14 residues. This CDR3 reads CASSYSWFADTQYF. CDR3 coding DNA: TGTGCCAGCAGTTACTCATGGTTCGCAGATACGCAGTATTTT.

This clone was picked up one time. V usage is TRBV9 and J usage is TRBJ2-2; D not certain. Germline CDR1 and CDR2: SGDLS and YYNGEE. CDR3 length equals 14 residues. Trimming took 0 bases from V and 0 from J, leaving 3 bases between them. For the CDR3, the DNA is TGTGCCAGCAGCGTAGCTACGAACACCGGGGAGCTGTTTTTT. As protein: CASSVATNTGELFF.

The rearrangement joins TRBV2 to TRBJ1-4; 7 nucleotides line up with TRBD1. Germline trimming cut 3 bases from V and 0 bases from J; bases unmatched to any gene: 7. This CDR3 spans 17 amino acids. Germline CDR1 and CDR2: SNHLY and FYNNEI. The CDR3 loop reads CASSDPRQGATNEKLFF. The CDR3 bases are TGTGCCAGCAGTGACCCCAGACAGGGTGCAACTAATGAAAAACTGTTTTTT. Full variable domain (remainder filled in from reference TRBV2 and TRBJ1-4): EPEVTQTPSHQVTQMGQEVILRCVPISNHLYFYWYRQILGQKVEFLVSFYNNEISEKSEIFDDQFSVERPDGSNFTLKIRSTKLEDSAMYFCASSDPRQGATNEKLFFGSGTQLSVL.

The rearrangement joins TRBV29-1 to TRBJ1-1; D may be TRBD1 (5 bases). CDR1 is SQVTM, CDR2 ANQGSEA, per germline. The CDR3 runs to 12 residues. Trimming pared 2 bases from V and 8 bases from J, leaving 12 bases between. CDR3 DNA: TGCAGCGTTGAAAGGGGCAGGGACGAAGCTTTCTTT. Its protein is CSVERGRDEAFF.

The CDR3 DNA reads TGTGCCAGCAAAAAAGCCTACAATGAGCAGTTCTTC. Translating gives CASKKAYNEQFF. This chain joins TRBV2 and TRBJ2-1; no reliable D call. CDR1 is SNHLY, CDR2 FYNNEI, per germline. Deletions cut 7 bases from V and 2 bases from J, with 6 bases between. The CDR3 is 12 residues long.

The sample holds one count of this clone. The chain joins TRBV7-2 to TRBJ2-2; the match to TRBD2 covers 9 bases. Germline V CDR1 and CDR2: SGHTA, FQGNSA. This CDR3 has 15 amino acids. Trimming cost V 0 bases and J 6 bases; bases outside gene matches: 2. The CDR3 DNA reads as TGTGCCAGCAGCTTAGCTGCGGGAGGGCCCGGGGAGCTGTTTTTT. Protein product: CASSLAAGGPGELFF.

The chain recombines TRBV18 with TRBJ2-7; D unresolved. The CDR3 loop spans 15 amino acids. Trimming cost V 6 bases and J 0 bases, with 15 bases left between them. Per germline, CDR1 KGHSH and CDR2 LQKENI. CDR3 in DNA: TGTGCCAGCTCGCTATCGGACGCCAGCTCCTACGAGCAGTACTTC. Translation gives CASSLSDASSYEQYF.